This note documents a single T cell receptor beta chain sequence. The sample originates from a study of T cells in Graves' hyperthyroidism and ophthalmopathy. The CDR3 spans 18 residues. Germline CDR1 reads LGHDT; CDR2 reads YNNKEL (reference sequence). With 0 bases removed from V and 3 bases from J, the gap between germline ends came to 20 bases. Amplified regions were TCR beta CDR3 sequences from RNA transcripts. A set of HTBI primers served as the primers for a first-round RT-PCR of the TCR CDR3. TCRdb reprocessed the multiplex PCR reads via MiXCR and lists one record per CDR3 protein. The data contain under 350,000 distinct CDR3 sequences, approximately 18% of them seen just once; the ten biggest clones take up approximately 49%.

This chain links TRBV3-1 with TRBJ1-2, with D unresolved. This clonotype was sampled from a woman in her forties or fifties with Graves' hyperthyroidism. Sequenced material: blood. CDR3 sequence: CASSQETGFEGFYYGYTF. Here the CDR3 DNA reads TGTGCCAGCAGCCAAGAAACCGGATTTGAGGGCTTCTACTATGGCTACACCTTC.